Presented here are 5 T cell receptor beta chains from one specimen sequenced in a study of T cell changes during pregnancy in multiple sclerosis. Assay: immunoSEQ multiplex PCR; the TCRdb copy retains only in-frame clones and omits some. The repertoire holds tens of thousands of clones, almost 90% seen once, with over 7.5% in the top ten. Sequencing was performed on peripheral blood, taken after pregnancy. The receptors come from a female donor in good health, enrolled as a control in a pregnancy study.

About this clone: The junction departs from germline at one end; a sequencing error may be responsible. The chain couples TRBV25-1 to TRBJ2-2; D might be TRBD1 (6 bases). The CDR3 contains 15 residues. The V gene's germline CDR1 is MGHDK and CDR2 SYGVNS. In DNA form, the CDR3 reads TGTGCCAGCAGGCCCAACACAGGGAACAACGGGGAGCTGTTTTTT. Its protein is CASRPNTGNNGELFF.

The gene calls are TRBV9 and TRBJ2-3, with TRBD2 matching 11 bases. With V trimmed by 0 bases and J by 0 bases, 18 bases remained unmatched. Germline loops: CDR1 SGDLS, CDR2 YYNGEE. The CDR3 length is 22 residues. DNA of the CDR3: TGTGCCAGCAGCGTAGAGTCAAGGCTAGCGGGGGGTACCTTGCCTAGCACAGATACGCAGTATTTT. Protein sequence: CASSVESRLAGGTLPSTDTQYF.

The CDR3 sequence: CASTGEASWGGELFF. CDR3 nucleotide sequence: TGCGCCAGCACCGGGGAAGCTAGCTGGGGCGGGGAGCTGTTTTTT. The gene calls are TRBV10-2 and TRBJ2-2; D may be TRBD2 (5 bases). This CDR3 spans 15 amino acids. V lost 7 bases to trimming and J lost 7 bases, with 19 bases between them. CDR1 is WSHSY, CDR2 SAAADI, per germline.

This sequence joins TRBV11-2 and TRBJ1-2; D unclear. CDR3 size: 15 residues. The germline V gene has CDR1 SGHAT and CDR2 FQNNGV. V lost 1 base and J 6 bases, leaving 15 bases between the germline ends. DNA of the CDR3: TGTGCCAGCAGCTTAGGAGGGTTGGGGTTTGATGGCTACACCTTC. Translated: CASSLGGLGFDGYTF. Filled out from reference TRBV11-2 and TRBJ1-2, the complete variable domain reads EAGVAQSPRYKIIEKRQSVAFWCNPISGHATLYWYQQILGQGPKLLIQFQNNGVVDDSQLPKDRFSAERLKGVDSTLKIQPAKLEDSAVYLCASSLGGLGFDGYTFGSGTRLTVV.

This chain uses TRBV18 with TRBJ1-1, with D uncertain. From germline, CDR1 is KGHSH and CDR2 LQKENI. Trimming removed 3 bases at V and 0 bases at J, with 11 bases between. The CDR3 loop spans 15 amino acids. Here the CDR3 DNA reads TGTGCCAGCTCACCCGGCGGGCTGGTGAACACTGAAGCTTTCTTT. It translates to CASSPGGLVNTEAFF.